The present entry profiles one T cell receptor beta chain with its context. Its antigen is currently unknown. The data originate from a study of shared clonotypes between healthy human individuals. Study conclusions and caveats: A generally larger estimated richness was seen in naive subsets than in memory subsets.

Clones were read by immunoSEQ multiplex PCR, and TCRdb kept only the in-frame ones, dropping some. The sample contains 2 million to 2.5 million clones, approximately 94% of which appear only once. The CDR3 length is 14 residues. V dropped 6 bases and J dropped 3 bases, with 12 bases sitting between them. CDR1 MDHEN and CDR2 SYDVKM come from the germline V gene. The rearrangement uses TRBV28 and TRBJ1-5; D is ambiguous. Sequenced material: naive CD4+ T cells sorted from blood. Subset of the sample: CD45RA+ positively selected. This TCR derives from a man younger than 35 in good health. The CDR3 reads CASRGTPFNQPQHF. The CDR3 DNA sequence: TGTGCCAGCAGGGGAACACCATTCAATCAGCCCCAGCATTTT.